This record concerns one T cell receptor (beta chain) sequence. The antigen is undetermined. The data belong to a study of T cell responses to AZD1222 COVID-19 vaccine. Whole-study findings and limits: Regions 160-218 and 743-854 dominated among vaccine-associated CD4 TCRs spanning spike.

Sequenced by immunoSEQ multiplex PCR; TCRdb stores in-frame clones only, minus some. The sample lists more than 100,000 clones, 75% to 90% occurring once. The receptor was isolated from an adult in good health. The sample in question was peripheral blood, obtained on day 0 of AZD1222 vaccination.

As DNA, the CDR3 is TGTGCCAGCAGCTCGTTAGCGGGAGGCCCAACCTTGGATACGCAGTATTTT. It yields the protein CASSSLAGGPTLDTQYF. This chain joins TRBV7-9 and TRBJ2-3; TRBD2 agrees at 10 bases. This CDR3 is built from 17 residues. Germline assignment: CDR1 SEHNR and CDR2 FQNEAQ (reference sequence). The V segment lost 4 bases and the J segment 6 bases; nucleotides outside the gene matches: 13.